This TCR beta chain was sequenced in a study of blood T cell repertoires in COVID-19. Per the original methods: Amplified reference gene primers provided the basis for estimating nucleated cell counts. The protocol was immunoSEQ multiplex PCR, while the TCRdb copy is restricted to in-frame clones and leaves out a portion. V, J and clone size reflect that table, while D and trimming were determined from the DNA. In the table there are around 250,000 clones, roughly 80% of which are singletons. CDR3 size: 13 residues. V dropped 4 bases and J dropped 6 bases, with 11 bases sitting between them. This TCR derives from a man aged 45-65 years with active or convalescent COVID-19. This sequence joins TRBV12-3 or TRBV12-4 and TRBJ2-3; no clear D. Sequencing input: peripheral blood. In DNA form, the CDR3 reads TGTGCCAGCAGTTCTTTACGGTCGGATACGCAGTATTTT. It is translated as CASSSLRSDTQYF.